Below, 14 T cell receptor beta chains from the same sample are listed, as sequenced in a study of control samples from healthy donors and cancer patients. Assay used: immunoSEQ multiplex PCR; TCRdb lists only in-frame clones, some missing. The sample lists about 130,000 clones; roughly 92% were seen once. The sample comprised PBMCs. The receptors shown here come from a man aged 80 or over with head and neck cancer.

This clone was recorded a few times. The CDR3 coding sequence is TGTGCCAGCAGTTCCCGGGACAGGGGCACACGTATGTTAACCGGGGAGCTGTTTTTT. It is translated as CASSSRDRGTRMLTGELFF. The gene calls are TRBV9 and TRBJ2-2, with 10 positions matching TRBD1. The CDR3 sequence is 19 residues long. Germline lookup yields CDR1 SGDLS and CDR2 YYNGEE. With V trimmed by 5 bases and J by 5 bases, 18 bases remained unmatched.

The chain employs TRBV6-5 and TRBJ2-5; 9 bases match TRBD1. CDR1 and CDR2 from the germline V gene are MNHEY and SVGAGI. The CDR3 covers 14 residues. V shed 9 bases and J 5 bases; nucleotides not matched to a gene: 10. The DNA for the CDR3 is TGTGCCAGTACCGGGACAGGGCGAAGGGAGACCCAGTACTTC. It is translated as CASTGTGRRETQYF.

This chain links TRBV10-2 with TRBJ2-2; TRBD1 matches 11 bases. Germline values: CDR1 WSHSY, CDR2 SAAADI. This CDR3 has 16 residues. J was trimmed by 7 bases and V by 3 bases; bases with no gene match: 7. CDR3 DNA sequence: TGCGCCAGCAGTGATCGGACAGGGGGCTATAGCGGGGAGCTGTTTTTT. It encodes CASSDRTGGYSGELFF.

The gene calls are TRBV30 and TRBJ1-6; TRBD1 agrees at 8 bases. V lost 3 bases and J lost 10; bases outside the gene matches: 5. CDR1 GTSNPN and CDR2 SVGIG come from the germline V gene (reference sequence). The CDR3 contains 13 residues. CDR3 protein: CAWRQTGGSPLHF. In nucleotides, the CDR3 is TGTGCCTGGAGGCAAACAGGGGGGTCACCCCTCCACTTT.

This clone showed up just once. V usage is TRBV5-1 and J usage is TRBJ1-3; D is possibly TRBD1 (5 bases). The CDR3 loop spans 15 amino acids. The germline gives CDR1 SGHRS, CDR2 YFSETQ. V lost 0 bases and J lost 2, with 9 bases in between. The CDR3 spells CASSLAGQAGNTIYF. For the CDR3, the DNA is TGCGCCAGCAGCTTGGCGGGGCAGGCTGGAAACACCATATATTTT. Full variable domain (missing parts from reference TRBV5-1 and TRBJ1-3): KAGVTQTPRYLIKTRGQQVTLSCSPISGHRSVSWYQQTPGQGLQFLFEYFSETQRNKGNFPGRFSGRQFSNSRSEMNVSTLELGDSALYLCASSLAGQAGNTIYFGEGSWLTVV.

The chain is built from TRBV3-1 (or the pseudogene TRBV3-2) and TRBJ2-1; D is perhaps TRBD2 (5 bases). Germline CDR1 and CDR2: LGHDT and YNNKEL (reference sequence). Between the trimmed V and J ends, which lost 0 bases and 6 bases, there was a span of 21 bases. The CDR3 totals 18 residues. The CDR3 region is CASSQDTGWTSAGNEQFF. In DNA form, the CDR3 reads TGTGCCAGCAGCCAAGATACGGGTTGGACCTCCGCGGGCAATGAGCAGTTCTTC.

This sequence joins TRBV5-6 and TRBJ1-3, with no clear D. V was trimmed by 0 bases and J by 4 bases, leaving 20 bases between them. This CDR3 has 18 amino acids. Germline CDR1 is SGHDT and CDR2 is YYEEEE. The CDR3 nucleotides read TGTGCCAGCAGCTTGGGAAGAGGAGAGAGCCCTTTCGGAAACACCATATATTTT. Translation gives CASSLGRGESPFGNTIYF.

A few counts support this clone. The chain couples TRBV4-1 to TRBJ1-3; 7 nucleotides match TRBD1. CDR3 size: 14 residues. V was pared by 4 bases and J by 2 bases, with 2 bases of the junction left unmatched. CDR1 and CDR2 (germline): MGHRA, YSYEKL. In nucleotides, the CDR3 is TGCGCCAGCAGCCCGCAGGGGGCTGGAAACACCATATATTTT. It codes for CASSPQGAGNTIYF.

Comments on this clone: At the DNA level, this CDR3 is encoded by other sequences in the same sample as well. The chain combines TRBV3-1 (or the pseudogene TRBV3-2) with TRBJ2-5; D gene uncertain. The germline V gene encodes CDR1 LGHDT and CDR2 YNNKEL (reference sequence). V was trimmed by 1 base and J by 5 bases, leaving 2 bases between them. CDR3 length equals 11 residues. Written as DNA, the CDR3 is TGTGCCAGCAGCCAAGTGGAGACCCAGTACTTC. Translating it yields CASSQVETQYF.

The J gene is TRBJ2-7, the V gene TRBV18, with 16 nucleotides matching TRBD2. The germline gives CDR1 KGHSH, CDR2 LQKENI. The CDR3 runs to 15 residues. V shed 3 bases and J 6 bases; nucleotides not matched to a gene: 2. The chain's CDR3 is CASSPGTSGRAEQYF. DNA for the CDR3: TGTGCCAGCTCACCGGGGACTAGCGGGAGGGCCGAGCAGTACTTC.

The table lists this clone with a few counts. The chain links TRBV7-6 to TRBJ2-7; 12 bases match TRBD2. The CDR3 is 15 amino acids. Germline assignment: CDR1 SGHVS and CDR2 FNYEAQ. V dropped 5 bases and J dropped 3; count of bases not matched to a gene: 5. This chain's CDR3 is CASSPGTSGLYEQYF. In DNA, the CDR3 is TGTGCCAGCAGCCCTGGGACTAGCGGGCTCTACGAGCAGTACTTC.

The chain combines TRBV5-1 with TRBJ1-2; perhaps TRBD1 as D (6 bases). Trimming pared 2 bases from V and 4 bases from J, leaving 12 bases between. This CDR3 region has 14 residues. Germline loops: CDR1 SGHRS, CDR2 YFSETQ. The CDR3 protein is CASSLGAGAYGYTF. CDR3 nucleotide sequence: TGCGCCAGCAGCTTAGGGGCAGGGGCCTATGGCTACACCTTC.

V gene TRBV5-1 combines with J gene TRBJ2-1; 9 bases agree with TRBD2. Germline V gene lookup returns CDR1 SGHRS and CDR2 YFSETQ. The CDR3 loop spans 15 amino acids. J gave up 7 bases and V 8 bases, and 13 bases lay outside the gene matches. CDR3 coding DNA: TGCGCCAGTCGAGCTTCGGCGGGAGGGGGAAATGAGCAGTTCTTC. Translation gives CASRASAGGGNEQFF.

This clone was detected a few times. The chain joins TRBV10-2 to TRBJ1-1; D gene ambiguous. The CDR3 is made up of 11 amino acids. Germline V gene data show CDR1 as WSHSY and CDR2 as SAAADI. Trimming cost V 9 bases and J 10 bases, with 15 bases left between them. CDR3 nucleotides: TGCGCCAGTCGGGCAGGCTCCCTAGCTTTCTTT. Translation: CASRAGSLAFF.